The following is a T cell receptor beta chain sequence with its context. Its cognate antigen is unknown. The record originates from a study of T cells after posttransplantation cyclophosphamide. With 2 bases removed from V and 10 bases from J, the gap between germline ends came to 12 bases. Germline V lookup: CDR1 LGHNT, CDR2 FRNRAP. CDR3 length: 14 amino acids. A marrow graft followed busulfan-fludarabine conditioning, with cyclophosphamide on days +3 and +4. Repertoires were generated with immunoSEQ multiplex PCR, while TCRdb's copy carries only in-frame clones and drops some. The data contain about 36,000 clones, roughly 73% of them singletons. General study points: Recipient CMV seropositivity and CMV reactivation strongly tracked TRB clonality. Blood and skin or GI T cell repertoires showed limited TRB overlap. Later blood repertoires were often dominated by clones from the donor CD8+ memory compartment.

This material consisted of CD4+ T cells sorted from blood, taken about 1,900 days after a stem cell transplant with posttransplant cyclophosphamide. The origin of this receptor is a female patient aged 40-50 years who received an allogeneic stem cell transplant from a related donor, was CMV-positive, and had no GVHD. A share of the T cells may be of graft donor origin. V and J are TRBV12-5 and TRBJ1-6, with D tentatively TRBD1 (6 bases). The chain's CDR3 is CASGLSGGGSPLHF. Written as DNA, the CDR3 is TGTGCTAGTGGTTTGTCTGGGGGCGGCTCACCCCTCCACTTT.